This T cell receptor (beta chain) was sequenced in a study of T cell repertoires in cytomegalovirus infection. Findings and limits, study-wide: Cumulative frequency (of public TCR beta family members) identified carriers of CMV plus the relevant HLA.

Germline values: CDR1 MGHRA, CDR2 YSYEKL. The length of the CDR3 is 14 residues. V trimming: 5 bases; J trimming: 2 bases; junction bases outside the gene matches: 5. TCRdb reanalysed the reads using MiXCR and keeps one entry per CDR3 protein. The table includes roughly 920,000 distinct CDR3 sequences, 31% detected once. As concerns this clonotype: What it binds is unknown.

The sequencing used cultured CD8+ T cells from PBMCs, collected from culture after CMV antigen stimulation. The sequence came from a human donor in good health (CMV status not recorded). Some clones in this sample may be carry-over from other donors' samples. This chain links TRBV4-1 with TRBJ1-1, with 7 bases matching TRBD1. In DNA form, the CDR3 reads TGCGCCAGCAGCAGACGACAGGGTAACACTGAAGCTTTCTTT. Encoded protein: CASSRRQGNTEAFF.